The clone carrying this T cell receptor beta chain was seen only a few times. Its antigen is not identified. The data stem from a study of beta chain features in type 1 diabetes. cDNA synthesis used the whole RNA isolate, giving expressed TCRB sequences. Method: immunoSEQ multiplex PCR; TCRdb's copy keeps in-frame clones and lacks some. The sample lists over 700,000 clones, about a sixth occurring once. General study results and limits: PCR could preferentially amplify shorter templates, alike in patients and controls. Cells with high TCR expression could be over-represented by cDNA sequencing.

Germline V gene sequence: CDR1 MDHEN, CDR2 SYDVKM. The CDR3 runs to 14 residues. Trimming pared 2 bases from V and 4 bases from J, leaving 11 bases between. Cells sorted by CD45RO/CCR7/CD25/CD127/CD95/CD27 comprised CD4+ naive, central memory, regulatory and stem cell-like memory cells. All of the sorted populations showed purity greater than 95%. The rearrangement links TRBV28 to TRBJ1-2; D perhaps matches TRBD1 (5 bases). This TCR came from a woman under 30 in good health. Sequenced sample: naive CD4+ T cells from blood. CDR3 nucleotides: TGTGCCAGCAGTTTACTTGCCCAGGGCTATGGCTACACCTTC. Translated: CASSLLAQGYGYTF.